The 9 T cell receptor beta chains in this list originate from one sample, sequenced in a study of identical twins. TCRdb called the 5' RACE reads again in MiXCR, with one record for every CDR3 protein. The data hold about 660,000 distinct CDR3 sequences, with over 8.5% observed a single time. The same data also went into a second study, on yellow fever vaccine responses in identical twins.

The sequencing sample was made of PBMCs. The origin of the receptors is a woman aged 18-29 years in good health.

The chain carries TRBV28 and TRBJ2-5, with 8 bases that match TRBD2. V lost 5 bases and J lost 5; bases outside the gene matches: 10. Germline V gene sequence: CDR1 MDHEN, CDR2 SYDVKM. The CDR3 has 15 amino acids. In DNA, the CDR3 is TGTGCCAGCAGTCCGCCCGGGGGGGGAAGTGAGACCCAGTACTTC. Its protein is CASSPPGGGSETQYF.

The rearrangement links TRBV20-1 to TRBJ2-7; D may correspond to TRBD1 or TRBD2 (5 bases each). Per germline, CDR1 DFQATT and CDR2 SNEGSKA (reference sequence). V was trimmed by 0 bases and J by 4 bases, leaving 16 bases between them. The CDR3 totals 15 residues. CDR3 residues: CSARDIRGGSYEQYF. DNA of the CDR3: TGCAGTGCTAGAGATATCCGGGGCGGAAGTTACGAGCAGTACTTC.

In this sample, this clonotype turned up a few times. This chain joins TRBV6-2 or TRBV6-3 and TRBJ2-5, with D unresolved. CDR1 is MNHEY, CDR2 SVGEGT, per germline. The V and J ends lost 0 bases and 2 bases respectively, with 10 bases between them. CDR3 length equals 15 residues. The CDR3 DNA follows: TGTGCCAGCAGTTACTCGGTTCTCCAACAAGAGACCCAGTACTTC. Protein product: CASSYSVLQQETQYF.

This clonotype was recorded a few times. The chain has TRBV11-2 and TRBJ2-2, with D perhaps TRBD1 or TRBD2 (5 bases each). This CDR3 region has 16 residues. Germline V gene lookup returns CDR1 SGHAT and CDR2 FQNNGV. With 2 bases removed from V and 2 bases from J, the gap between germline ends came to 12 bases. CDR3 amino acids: CASSLIGTSNTGELFF. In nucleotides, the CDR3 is TGTGCCAGCAGCTTAATTGGGACCTCTAACACCGGGGAGCTGTTTTTT.

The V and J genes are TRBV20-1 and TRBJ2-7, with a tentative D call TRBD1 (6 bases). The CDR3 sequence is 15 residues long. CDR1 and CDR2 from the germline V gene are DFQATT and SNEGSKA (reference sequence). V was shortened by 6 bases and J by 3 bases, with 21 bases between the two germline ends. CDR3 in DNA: TGCAGTGCCCTCCGAGGGGGAAAAACACGCTACGAGCAGTACTTC. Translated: CSALRGGKTRYEQYF.

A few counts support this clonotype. Here the CDR3 DNA reads TGCGCCAGCAGCCCCAGGTTTTGGACAGATCAAGCAGATAATGGCTACACCTTC. It encodes CASSPRFWTDQADNGYTF. The V and J genes are TRBV5-1 and TRBJ1-2; the D gene is possibly TRBD1 (6 bases). CDR1 and CDR2 from the germline V gene are SGHRS and YFSETQ. The CDR3 has 18 residues. V lost 4 bases and J lost 6, with 28 bases in between.

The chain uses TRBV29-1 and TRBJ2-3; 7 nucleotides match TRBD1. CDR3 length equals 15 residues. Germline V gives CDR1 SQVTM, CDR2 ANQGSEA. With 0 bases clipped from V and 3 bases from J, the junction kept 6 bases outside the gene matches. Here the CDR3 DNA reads TGCAGCGTTGAAGACCCGGACAGGAGTACAGATACGCAGTATTTT. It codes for CSVEDPDRSTDTQYF.

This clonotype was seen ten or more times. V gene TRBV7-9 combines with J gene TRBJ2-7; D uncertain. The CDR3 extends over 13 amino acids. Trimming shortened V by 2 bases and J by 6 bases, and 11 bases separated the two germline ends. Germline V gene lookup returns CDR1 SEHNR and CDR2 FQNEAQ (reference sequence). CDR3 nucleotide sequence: TGTGCCAGCAGCTTATTGGCTGGGCCCGAGCAGTACTTC. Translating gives CASSLLAGPEQYF.

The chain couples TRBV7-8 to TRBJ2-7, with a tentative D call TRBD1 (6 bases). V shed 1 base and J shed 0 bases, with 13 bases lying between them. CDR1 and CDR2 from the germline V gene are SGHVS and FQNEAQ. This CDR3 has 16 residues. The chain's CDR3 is CASSLVTGTVSYEQYF. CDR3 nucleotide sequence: TGTGCCAGCAGCTTAGTTACAGGGACGGTCTCCTACGAGCAGTACTTC.